The 3 T cell receptor beta chains listed next were all sequenced from one sample in a study of PD-1 blockade in classical Hodgkin lymphoma. TCRdb's table, derived via immunoSEQ multiplex PCR, lists solely in-frame clones and lacks some. This table holds over 20,000 clones, 65% to 80% found once. This sample's time point: cycle 4 day 1 (C4D1), after more than five weeks of nivolumab. Each patient's relapse followed autologous stem cell transplantation, and brentuximab vedotin exposure varied. This sample comprised peripheral blood mononuclear cells (PBMCs), obtained before the fourth cycle of nivolumab. These receptors all come from a human donor with classical Hodgkin lymphoma.

This clone rates as medium-sized. The V and J genes are TRBV27 and TRBJ2-6; tentatively, D is TRBD1 or TRBD2 (6 bases each). The CDR3 extends over 14 amino acids. CDR1 is MNHEY, CDR2 SMNVEV, per germline (reference sequence). V was cut by 7 bases and J by 13 bases, with 20 bases left in between. In DNA, the CDR3 is TGTGCCAGCAAGAAGGGGGACGCCAGCGGGGTCCTGACTTTC. It encodes CASKKGDASGVLTF.

The count of this clone is one. This chain uses TRBV7-8 with TRBJ1-5; tentatively, D is TRBD1 (5 bases). V was shortened by 2 bases and J by 8 bases, with 10 bases between the two germline ends. CDR1 SGHVS and CDR2 FQNEAQ come from the germline V gene. The CDR3 extends over 13 amino acids. DNA of the CDR3: TGTGCCAGCAGCTTAACGGTGGGGGAGCCCCAGCATTTT. Translated: CASSLTVGEPQHF. The variable domain in full, completed from reference TRBV7-8 and TRBJ1-5, reads GAGVSQSPRYKVAKRGQDVALRCDPISGHVSLFWYQQALGQGPEFLTYFQNEAQLDKSGLPSDRFFAERPEGSVSTLKIQRTQQEDSAVYLCASSLTVGEPQHFGDGTRLSIL.

The chain uses TRBV5-1 and TRBJ2-2; 8 nucleotides line up with TRBD1. V was clipped by 5 bases and J by 5 bases; unmatched bases: 8. The CDR3 contains 15 residues. CDR1 and CDR2 (germline): SGHRS, YFSETQ. This CDR3 reads CASSFRTGQTGELFF. CDR3 nucleotide sequence: TGCGCCAGCAGTTTTCGGACAGGGCAAACCGGGGAGCTGTTTTTT.